This TCR beta chain was identified in a study of regulatory T cells in long-lasting Graves disease (dated by TCRdb to 2020 to 2023). In the study overall: Persistent Graves' disease was defined as antithyroid drug treatment for over 5 years with persistently positive TSH receptor autoantibodies. This study used TCR sequencing and RNA sequencing of peripheral blood to compare persistent Graves' disease patients against newly diagnosed Graves' disease patients. The study was conducted in China and was registered as a clinical trial. A total of approximately 35 samples were covered by TCR sequencing, comprising about 13 persistent and around 20 newly diagnosed Graves' disease patients. Antithyroid drugs had been taken for approximately 10 years on average by persistent Graves' disease patients in the clinical cohort. The full study reports these points: Only peripheral blood was studied, because thyroid tissue, the primary lesion, was inaccessible. As a limitation, the authors acknowledged that the small sample size may reduce accuracy. TRBV28, TRBJ1-2 and TRBJ2-5 were preferentially used in persistent disease, while TRBV20-1 and TRBJ2-1 were favored in newly diagnosed disease. Patients with persistent disease shared more public clonotypes (approximately 2,500) than newly diagnosed patients did (around 1,000). Lower TCR Shannon entropy and fewer highly expanded clones were observed in persistent Graves' disease patients than in newly diagnosed patients, which suggested clonal expansion. Sequencing and analysis were restricted to the TCR beta chain.

Taken with the paper, the label for time point translates to: persistent/refractory GD, antithyroid drugs over 5 years with positive TRAb. For both TCR sequencing and RNA sequencing, RNA was extracted from PBMCs in TRIzol. The diagnosis of Graves' disease followed American Thyroid Association guidelines. The patients came from an endocrinology department in Xi'an, China. Each patient gave approximately 9 milliliters of peripheral blood, collected in an EDTA anticoagulant tube. PBMCs were isolated by Ficoll Paque Plus density gradient separation without further T cell sorting. An Agilent 2100 Bioanalyzer and agarose gel were used to check RNA quality, and a NanoDrop 2000 was used to measure RNA concentration. This clonotype was seen many times. Its specific antigen is unknown. Base qualities are not at hand, and no much larger clone is one base apart. Receptors were amplified or captured by multiplex PCR. TCRdb records Illumina HiSeq 4000 as the sequencer. CDR3 regions were amplified by Arm-PCR with iRepertoire HTBI primers to construct TCR beta libraries. PCR products were gel purified before sequencing. On the study's bioinformatics: A total of roughly 58 TRBV and approximately 13 TRBJ segments were identified across samples and were used for gene usage analysis of CDR3 amino acid clonotypes. COPE and FqMerger were used to merge the filtered high-quality paired reads into contigs. Contigs were aligned with BLAST to IMGT TRBV, TRBD and TRBJ reference genes, and CDR3 was defined per IMGT. Any clonotype with a frequency above 0.1% was counted as a highly expanded clone. Shannon entropy served as the measure of repertoire diversity, while the Gini coefficient captured V-J evenness. Public clonotypes were defined as clonotypes shared by more than one individual. TCRdb reprocessed the public reads (quality trimming at Q25 with fastp, clone calling with MiXCR) and kept in-frame beta chains. Merged by CDR3 protein, the rows form single entries marked with the most common genes and DNA. The V and J calls here are based on TCRdb, not the publication. The sample includes under 500,000 distinct CDR3 sequences, with around 20% observed a single time. The top ten constitute approximately 8% of the sample.

Trimming at the junction amounts to 7 bases on V and 0 bases on J, and the germline ends lie 12 bases apart. The CDR3 numbers 14 residues from cysteine through phenylalanine. The entry retains the CDR3 DNA only, 42 bases that are in frame from base 1. Sample: peripheral blood mononuclear cells (PBMCs), taken when the disease was refractory, from a patient treated with antithyroid drugs. Here the chain combines TRBV12-3 or TRBV12-4 and TRBJ2-5; the D gene is perhaps TRBD2, on 5 matching bases. The TCR originated in a female donor with Graves disease. For the CDR3, the sequence is CASNGIGHQETQYF. DNA sequence: TGTGCCAGCAACGGGATAGGTCACCAAGAGACCCAGTACTTC.